The 23 T cell receptor beta chains presented below share a single source sample, sequenced in a study of T cell repertoires in cytomegalovirus infection. TCRdb reprocessed the reads with MiXCR, giving one entry per CDR3 protein. This table has hundreds of thousands of distinct CDR3 sequences, more than 9% appearing once. Specimen: PBMCs. These receptors originate from a human donor in good health (CMV status not recorded). Some clones in this sample may be carry-over from other donors' samples.

This rearrangement joins TRBV12-3 or TRBV12-4 to TRBJ2-7, with 7 bases lining up with TRBD1. The CDR3 is 15 amino acids. V shed 8 bases and J 0 bases; nucleotides not matched to a gene: 10. CDR3 amino acids: CASAQGPRSSYEQYF. The CDR3 DNA sequence: TGTGCCAGCGCACAGGGGCCCAGGAGCTCCTACGAGCAGTACTTC.

The V gene is TRBV6-6, the J gene TRBJ2-7; perhaps TRBD1 as D (6 bases). The V end was cut by 6 bases, the J end by 3 bases, with 18 bases between. Germline CDR1 reads MNHNY; CDR2 reads SVGAGI (reference sequence). The CDR3 covers 15 residues. In DNA, the CDR3 is TGTGCCAGCAGCCAAAAGGGGGACGGTTACTACGAGCAGTACTTC. Protein product: CASSQKGDGYYEQYF.

This clonotype was seen a handful of times. The gene calls are TRBV6-2 or TRBV6-3 and TRBJ2-7; 10 nucleotides align to TRBD2. CDR3 length: 14 residues. The germline gives CDR1 MNHEY, CDR2 SVGEGT. With 6 bases clipped from V and 2 bases from J, the junction kept 4 bases outside the gene matches. The CDR3 loop reads CASSQLAGPYEQYF. DNA for the CDR3: TGTGCCAGCAGCCAACTAGCGGGACCCTACGAGCAGTACTTC.

V and J are TRBV12-3 or TRBV12-4 and TRBJ1-1; unclear D gene. The CDR3 consists of 13 residues. Trimming shortened V by 4 bases and J by 6 bases, and 12 bases separated the two germline ends. CDR3 in DNA: TGTGCCAGCAGTTCCGCCTCGGGCCCTGAAGCTTTCTTT. Residues: CASSSASGPEAFF.

This clonotype was counted at least ten times. This chain uses TRBV7-2 with TRBJ2-5; perhaps TRBD1 as D (5 bases). This CDR3 spans 14 amino acids. Germline CDR1 is SGHTA and CDR2 is FQGNSA. Trimming removed 6 bases from V and 4 bases from J, with 15 bases in between. The CDR3, as DNA: TGTGCCAGCAGACCAGGGTCGGAAACAGAGACCCAGTACTTC. Translating gives CASRPGSETETQYF. Filled out from reference TRBV7-2 and TRBJ2-5, the complete variable domain reads GAGVSQSPSNKVTEKGKDVELRCDPISGHTALYWYRQSLGQGLEFLIYFQGNSAPDKSGLPSDRFSAERTGGSVSTLTIQRTQQEDSAVYLCASRPGSETETQYFGPGTRLLVL.

This clonotype was picked up many times. The genes are TRBV7-2 and TRBJ1-1; TRBD1 might be the D (5 bases). Germline values: CDR1 SGHTA, CDR2 FQGNSA. Between the trimmed V and J ends, which lost 3 bases and 3 bases, there was a span of 11 bases. The CDR3 is 14 residues long. Written as DNA, the CDR3 is TGTGCCAGCAGCTTGGGGCCCCTGGACACTGAAGCTTTCTTT. Its protein product is CASSLGPLDTEAFF.

The table lists this clonotype with a few counts. The CDR3 sequence: CASSPAGQGVFF. The DNA for the CDR3 is TGTGCCAGCAGTCCTGCAGGGCAGGGGGTGTTTTTT. The chain joins TRBV6-6 to TRBJ1-4; 7 bases line up with TRBD1. J gave up 15 bases and V 5 bases, and 9 bases lay outside the gene matches. CDR3 length equals 12 residues. From germline, CDR1 is MNHNY and CDR2 SVGAGI (reference sequence).

This chain links TRBV12-3 or TRBV12-4 with TRBJ2-7, with D unclear. The germline V and J ends were trimmed by 2 bases and 7 bases, with 12 bases remaining between them. The CDR3 covers 13 residues. CDR3 DNA: TGTGCCAGCAGTTTAATGTTGGGCGAAGAGCAGTACTTC. It codes for CASSLMLGEEQYF.

This clonotype has at least ten counts. The chain couples TRBV14 to TRBJ2-3; D assignment may be TRBD1 or TRBD2 (6 bases each). This CDR3 comprises 19 residues. V was clipped by 1 base and J by 0 bases, with 20 bases between them. Per germline, CDR1 SGHDN and CDR2 FVKESK. CDR3 nucleotide sequence: TGTGCCAGCAGCCAAGGAGACCCCTTTAAGGGGGGAAGCACAGATACGCAGTATTTT. The encoded protein is CASSQGDPFKGGSTDTQYF.

This clonotype came up many times. The chain has TRBV24-1 and TRBJ2-7; 9 bases match TRBD1. The CDR3 spans 12 residues. CDR1 and CDR2 (germline): KGHDR, SFDVKD. V dropped 12 bases and J dropped 1; count of bases not matched to a gene: 3. The CDR3: CAAGTGSYEQYF. CDR3 DNA sequence: TGTGCCGCCGGGACAGGGTCCTACGAGCAGTACTTC.

This clonotype was counted many times. The chain employs TRBV7-2 and TRBJ1-4; a weak D match, TRBD1 (6 bases). This CDR3 region has 14 residues. V lost 5 bases, J lost 7 bases, and 14 bases lay in between. Germline lookup yields CDR1 SGHTA and CDR2 FQGNSA. The CDR3 loop reads CASSPQGQGEKLFF. The CDR3 DNA reads TGTGCCAGCAGCCCCCAGGGGCAAGGTGAAAAACTGTTTTTT. Combining the CDR3 with reference TRBV7-2 and TRBJ1-4 gives the whole variable domain GAGVSQSPSNKVTEKGKDVELRCDPISGHTALYWYRQSLGQGLEFLIYFQGNSAPDKSGLPSDRFSAERTGGSVSTLTIQRTQQEDSAVYLCASSPQGQGEKLFFGSGTQLSVL.

This clonotype has ten or more counts. The chain has TRBV6-6 and TRBJ1-2, with D possibly being TRBD1 (6 bases). The CDR3 runs 14 residues. V was cut by 5 bases and J by 2 bases, with 12 bases left in between. CDR1 is MNHNY, CDR2 SVGAGI, per germline (reference sequence). The CDR3 loop is CASSHTGNNYGYTF. The CDR3 nucleotides read TGTGCCAGCAGTCACACAGGGAACAACTATGGCTACACCTTC.

This clonotype was seen only a few times. The chain is built from TRBV20-1 and TRBJ2-7; D is tentatively TRBD1 or TRBD2 (5 bases each). This CDR3 contains 13 residues. Germline-derived CDR1 and CDR2 are DFQATT and SNEGSKA (reference sequence). Trimming removed 4 bases at V and 5 bases at J, with 15 bases between. For the CDR3, the DNA is TGCAGTGCTATCCGGACTCAGGGTAACGAGCAGTACTTC. This gives the protein CSAIRTQGNEQYF.

The sample holds many counts of this clonotype. V and J are TRBV7-2 and TRBJ2-5; TRBD2 matches at 7 bases. Germline trimming cut 3 bases from V and 4 bases from J; bases unmatched to any gene: 20. The CDR3 is 19 amino acids. The germline CDR1 and CDR2 sequences are SGHTA and FQGNSA. CDR3 coding DNA: TGTGCCAGCAGCTTCGGGTTGAGCGGATACCTTCCGGGGGGAGAGACCCAGTACTTC. It codes for CASSFGLSGYLPGGETQYF.

In its sample, this clonotype was seen a few times. The V and J genes are TRBV20-1 and TRBJ1-1, with a tentative D call TRBD1 (5 bases). Germline V gene lookup returns CDR1 DFQATT and CDR2 SNEGSKA (reference sequence). The CDR3 has 15 residues. V was cut by 0 bases and J by 4 bases, with 15 bases left in between. Here the CDR3 DNA reads TGCAGTGCTAGAGATCTAGGCAGGGTGACCACTGAAGCTTTCTTT. Translation: CSARDLGRVTTEAFF.

To note about this clonotype: The DNA is left out, because the CDR3 cannot be placed on it with certainty; the CDR3 is given as TCRdb lists it. The chain couples TRBV6-2 or TRBV6-3 to TRBJ2-7; the DNA was not used to check the table's D call, TRBD2. The CDR3 comprises 13 residues, both ends counted. The germline V gene encodes CDR1 MNHEY and CDR2 SVGEGT. CDR3 in amino acids: CASSSSGVWEQYF.

This clonotype showed up just a few times. The chain uses TRBV7-8 and TRBJ2-7; the D gene is possibly TRBD1 (6 bases). Trimming stripped 5 bases from V and 6 bases from J, with 20 bases between. CDR1 and CDR2 (germline): SGHVS, FQNEAQ. CDR3 length equals 15 residues. The CDR3 reads CASSDYDGKGGEQYF. Here the CDR3 DNA reads TGTGCCAGCAGCGACTACGACGGGAAAGGGGGCGAGCAGTACTTC.

V usage is TRBV4-3 and J usage is TRBJ1-5; no clear D. The CDR3 consists of 17 residues. V was shortened by 3 bases and J by 2 bases, with 17 bases between the two germline ends. The germline gives CDR1 LGHNA, CDR2 YSLEER. The DNA for the CDR3 is TGCGCCAGCAGCCAGGATACCGCTATGTTGGGCAATCAGCCCCAGCATTTT. It encodes CASSQDTAMLGNQPQHF.

The chain couples TRBV7-4 to TRBJ1-5; tentative D call: TRBD1 (5 bases). Germline-derived CDR1 and CDR2 are SGHVT and SQSDAQ. Deletions cut 5 bases from V and 7 bases from J, with 15 bases between. CDR3 length equals 14 residues. The CDR3 region is CASSPLQGSQPQHF. CDR3 nucleotide sequence: TGTGCCAGCAGCCCTCTGCAGGGATCCCAGCCCCAGCATTTT.

Worth noting for this clonotype: A much bigger clone sits one base away, suggesting this may be a read error. This rearrangement joins TRBV7-2 to TRBJ2-7; D not certain. The CDR3 covers 15 residues. V was trimmed by 5 bases and J by 2 bases, leaving 16 bases between them. CDR1 SGHTA and CDR2 FQGNSA come from the germline V gene. The CDR3 loop is CTSSPAPSEAYEQYF. The CDR3 DNA reads TGTACCAGCAGCCCGGCCCCCAGCGAGGCCTACGAGCAGTACTTC.

The genes are TRBV5-1 and TRBJ2-2; 9 bases map to TRBD1. CDR3 length equals 15 residues. The V gene end was trimmed by 9 bases and the J gene end by 5 bases; junction bases not matched to a gene: 11. CDR1 is SGHRS, CDR2 YFSETQ, per germline. The CDR3 nucleotides read TGCGCCACCTCAGCCTCGACAGGGGGGACCGGGGAGCTGTTTTTT. Its translation: CATSASTGGTGELFF.

This sequence joins TRBV10-2 and TRBJ2-7, with D unclear. The V end was cut by 4 bases, the J end by 2 bases, with 6 bases between. Germline loops: CDR1 WSHSY, CDR2 SAAADI. The CDR3 covers 12 residues. DNA of the CDR3: TGCGCCAGCAGTGTAGGAGCCTACGAGCAGTACTTC. As protein: CASSVGAYEQYF.

Only a few counts were recorded for this clonotype. This chain joins TRBV5-4 and TRBJ2-7; no clear D gene. The germline CDR1 and CDR2 sequences are SGHNT and YYREEE (reference sequence). This CDR3 spans 13 amino acids. V was cut by 2 bases and J by 2 bases, with 8 bases left in between. CDR3 DNA sequence: TGTGCCAGCAGCTTAGACGGAACCTACGAGCAGTACTTC. It translates to CASSLDGTYEQYF.